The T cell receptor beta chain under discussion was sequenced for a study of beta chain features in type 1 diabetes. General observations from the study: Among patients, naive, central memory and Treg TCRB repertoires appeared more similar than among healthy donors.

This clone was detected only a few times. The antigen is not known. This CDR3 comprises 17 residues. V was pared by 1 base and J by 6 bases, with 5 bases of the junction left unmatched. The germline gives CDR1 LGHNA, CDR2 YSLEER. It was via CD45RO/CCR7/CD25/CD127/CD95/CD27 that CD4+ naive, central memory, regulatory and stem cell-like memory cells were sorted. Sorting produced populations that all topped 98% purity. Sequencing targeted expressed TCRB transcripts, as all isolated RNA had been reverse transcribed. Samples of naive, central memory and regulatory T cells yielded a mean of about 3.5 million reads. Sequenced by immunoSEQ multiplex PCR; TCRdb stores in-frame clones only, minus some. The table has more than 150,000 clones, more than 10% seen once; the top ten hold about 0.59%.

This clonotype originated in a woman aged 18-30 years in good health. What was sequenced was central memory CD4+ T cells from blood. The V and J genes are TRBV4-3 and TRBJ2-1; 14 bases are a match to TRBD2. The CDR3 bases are TGCGCCAGCAGCCAAGCGGCCGGGACTAGCGGGAGCAATGAGCAGTTCTTC. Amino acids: CASSQAAGTSGSNEQFF.